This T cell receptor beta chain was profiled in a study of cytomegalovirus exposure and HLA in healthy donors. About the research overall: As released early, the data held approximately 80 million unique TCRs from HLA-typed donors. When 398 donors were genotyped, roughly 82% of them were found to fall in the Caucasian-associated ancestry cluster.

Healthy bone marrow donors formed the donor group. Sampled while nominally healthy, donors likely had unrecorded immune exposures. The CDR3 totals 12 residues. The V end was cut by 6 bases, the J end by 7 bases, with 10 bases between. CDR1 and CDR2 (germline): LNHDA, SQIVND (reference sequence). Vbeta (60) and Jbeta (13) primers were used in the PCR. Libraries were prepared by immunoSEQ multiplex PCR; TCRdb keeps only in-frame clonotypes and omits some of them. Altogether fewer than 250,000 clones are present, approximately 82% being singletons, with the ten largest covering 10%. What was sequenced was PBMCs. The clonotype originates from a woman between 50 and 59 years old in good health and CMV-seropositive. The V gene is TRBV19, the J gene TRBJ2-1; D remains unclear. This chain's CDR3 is CASRSWLNEQFF. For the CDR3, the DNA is TGTGCCAGTAGGTCGTGGCTTAATGAGCAGTTCTTC.